A selection of T cell receptor beta chains follows, all from one sample in a study of T cell responses to AZD1222 COVID-19 vaccine. Measured with immunoSEQ multiplex PCR; TCRdb has only the in-frame clones, and not every one. The data contain approximately 110,000 clones, 75% to 90% of them singletons. Here the sequenced sample was peripheral blood, taken on day 0 of AZD1222 vaccination. These receptors were taken from an adult in good health. Each CDR3 is given with its conserved first and last residue. Each record gives: J gene, V gene, clone size, D gene, CDR3 DNA, CDR3 protein. A D gene is named only where the DNA matches it firmly. Clone size is given for some rows only: seen once, a few or many times, or a class if the clone is expanded.

j_gene: TRBJ2-3
v_gene: TRBV7-9
abundance: -
d_gene: -
CDR3nt: TGTGCCAGCAGCTTAGCGGACAACACAGATACGCAGTATTTT
CDR3aa: CASSLADNTDTQYF

j_gene: TRBJ2-3
v_gene: TRBV7-2
abundance: -
d_gene: TRBD1
CDR3nt: TGTGCCAGCAGCTTCAAGGGGGCGCGCACGCAGTATTTT
CDR3aa: CASSFKGARTQYF

j_gene: TRBJ1-4
v_gene: TRBV10-3
abundance: -
d_gene: -
CDR3nt: TGTGCCATCAGTGAAGGGTTGACTAATGAAAAACTGTTTTTT
CDR3aa: CAISEGLTNEKLFF

j_gene: TRBJ2-1
v_gene: TRBV3-1/TRBV3-2
abundance: -
d_gene: -
CDR3nt: TGTGCCAGCAGCCAAACTAGAAATGAGCAGTTCTTC
CDR3aa: CASSQTRNEQFF

j_gene: TRBJ1-2
v_gene: TRBV6-1
abundance: -
d_gene: -
CDR3nt: TGTGCCAGCAGTGACAGGGGCGGAGGTAATGGCTACACCTTC
CDR3aa: CASSDRGGGNGYTF

j_gene: TRBJ1-1
v_gene: TRBV7-9
abundance: -
d_gene: TRBD1
CDR3nt: TGTGCCAGCAGCTTGGGACAGAGTGAAGCTTTCTTT
CDR3aa: CASSLGQSEAFF

j_gene: TRBJ2-3
v_gene: TRBV7-2
abundance: -
d_gene: -
CDR3nt: TGTGCCAGCAGCCGCGCAGGGTCTAGCACAGATACGCAGTATTTT
CDR3aa: CASSRAGSSTDTQYF

j_gene: TRBJ2-5
v_gene: TRBV7-9
abundance: -
d_gene: -
CDR3nt: TGTGCCAGCAGTTCCTCCGGACGCAGGGTAGGCCAAGAGACCCAGTACTTC
CDR3aa: CASSSSGRRVGQETQYF

j_gene: TRBJ2-7
v_gene: TRBV27
abundance: -
d_gene: -
CDR3nt: TGTGCCAGCAGTTTGTCGCAGGGGAGCCACGAGCAGTACTTC
CDR3aa: CASSLSQGSHEQYF

j_gene: TRBJ1-2
v_gene: TRBV5-1
abundance: -
d_gene: TRBD1
CDR3nt: TGCGCCAGCAGCCTGGACAGGGAAGGCTACACCTTC
CDR3aa: CASSLDREGYTF

j_gene: TRBJ2-7
v_gene: TRBV6-1
abundance: -
d_gene: -
CDR3nt: TGTGCCAGCAGTGAATCAGGGGTAAGCGAGCAGTACTTC
CDR3aa: CASSESGVSEQYF

j_gene: TRBJ2-1
v_gene: TRBV6-6
abundance: -
d_gene: -
CDR3nt: TGTGCCAGCAGACCCGGGACTCAGTACAATGAGCAGTTCTTC
CDR3aa: CASRPGTQYNEQFF

j_gene: TRBJ1-6
v_gene: TRBV10-3
abundance: -
d_gene: -
CDR3nt: TGTGCCATCAGTGAAGGTACAGATAATTCACCCCTCCACTTT
CDR3aa: CAISEGTDNSPLHF

j_gene: TRBJ2-5
v_gene: TRBV28
abundance: -
d_gene: TRBD1
CDR3nt: TGTGCCAGCAGTGGAAACAGGGGGCAAGAGACCCAGTACTTC
CDR3aa: CASSGNRGQETQYF

j_gene: TRBJ1-2
v_gene: TRBV19
abundance: few
d_gene: TRBD1
CDR3nt: TGTGCCAGTAGTATATCGAACTTAGTCCGGACAGGGGGCCGTGGCTACACCTTC
CDR3aa: CASSISNLVRTGGRGYTF

j_gene: TRBJ2-1
v_gene: TRBV15
abundance: -
d_gene: -
CDR3nt: TGTGCCACCAGCAGCCACCTGCAGCTGACGGCCTACAATGAGCAGTTCTTC
CDR3aa: CATSSHLQLTAYNEQFF

j_gene: TRBJ1-1
v_gene: TRBV11-2
abundance: -
d_gene: -
CDR3nt: TGTGCCAGCAGCTTAGATAAGGTCCGGGGAGCTTTCTTT
CDR3aa: CASSLDKVRGAFF

j_gene: TRBJ1-4
v_gene: TRBV6-2/TRBV6-3
abundance: -
d_gene: -
CDR3nt: TGTGCCAGCAGTTACTCGTCGGGTTCCGTTAATGAAAAACTGTTTTTT
CDR3aa: CASSYSSGSVNEKLFF

j_gene: TRBJ1-1
v_gene: TRBV13
abundance: -
d_gene: TRBD1
CDR3nt: TGTGCCAGCAGCTCCTCCGGACAGGGGTACACTGAAGCTTTCTTT
CDR3aa: CASSSSGQGYTEAFF

j_gene: TRBJ1-2
v_gene: TRBV7-2
abundance: once
d_gene: -
CDR3nt: TGTGCCAGCAGCTTGCCCCAGGGTGGCTATGGCTACACCTTC
CDR3aa: CASSLPQGGYGYTF

j_gene: TRBJ2-2
v_gene: TRBV6-4
abundance: -
d_gene: TRBD2
CDR3nt: TGTGCCAGCAGTGAGGGACTAGCGACAGCCGGGGAGCTGTTTTTT
CDR3aa: CASSEGLATAGELFF

j_gene: TRBJ2-7
v_gene: TRBV5-4
abundance: few
d_gene: TRBD2
CDR3nt: TGTGCCAGCAGCTTGGAACGAGCGGGAGGGAACTACGAGCAGTACTTC
CDR3aa: CASSLERAGGNYEQYF

j_gene: TRBJ2-5
v_gene: TRBV7-2
abundance: -
d_gene: -
CDR3nt: TGTGCCAGCAGCTTCCGGCGGAGAGAGGCCCAGTACTTC
CDR3aa: CASSFRRREAQYF

j_gene: TRBJ1-1
v_gene: TRBV15
abundance: -
d_gene: TRBD1
CDR3nt: TGTGCCACCAGCAGAGAGGGAAGGACAGGGCACCACTTGAACACTGAAGCTTTCTTT
CDR3aa: CATSREGRTGHHLNTEAFF

j_gene: TRBJ1-5
v_gene: TRBV12-3/TRBV12-4
abundance: -
d_gene: -
CDR3nt: TGTGCCAGCAGATATAGCAATCAGCCCCAGCATTTT
CDR3aa: CASRYSNQPQHF

j_gene: TRBJ1-3
v_gene: TRBV2
abundance: -
d_gene: TRBD1
CDR3nt: TGTGCCAGCAAAGAAACCGTGGACAGGGATGGAAACACCATATATTTT
CDR3aa: CASKETVDRDGNTIYF

j_gene: TRBJ2-5
v_gene: TRBV2
abundance: few
d_gene: -
CDR3nt: TGTGCCAGCAGTGGCGAGTCCAAAGAGACCCAGTACTTC
CDR3aa: CASSGESKETQYF

j_gene: TRBJ1-1
v_gene: TRBV6-6
abundance: -
d_gene: TRBD1
CDR3nt: TGTGCCAGCAGTTATATGACAGGGGGGTCTTTCTTT
CDR3aa: CASSYMTGGSFF

j_gene: TRBJ2-1
v_gene: TRBV5-8
abundance: -
d_gene: -
CDR3nt: TGTGCCAGCAGCTTTCGTGGGGCCACCTACAATGAGCAGTTCTTC
CDR3aa: CASSFRGATYNEQFF